These T cell receptor beta chains were read from a single sample in a study of CD8 T cells in ankylosing spondylitis. Via MiXCR, TCRdb re-called the 5' RACE reads, giving one row per CDR3 protein. The data show some 240,000 distinct CDR3 sequences, roughly 6.6% seen once. Sequenced material: blood, either unsorted or a sorted T cell fraction (not recorded which). The source of these receptors is a male donor with ankylosing spondylitis. CDR3s include the opening cysteine and the closing phenylalanine or tryptophan. The order of the fields is J gene, D gene, clone size, V gene, CDR3 protein, CDR3 DNA. D genes are given only for firm matches. Clone size is given for some rows only: seen once, a few or many times, or a class if the clone is expanded.

TRBJ2-7,-,many,TRBV28,CASSFAPGKDYEQYF,TGTGCCAGCAGTTTTGCTCCAGGGAAGGATTACGAGCAGTACTTC
TRBJ2-1,-,many,TRBV14,CASSPRSPVWNEQFF,TGTGCCAGCAGCCCCAGGAGTCCAGTTTGGAATGAGCAGTTCTTC
TRBJ2-1,-,many,TRBV12-3/TRBV12-4,CASSPASGDIEQFF,TGTGCCAGCAGTCCGGCCTCAGGGGACATCGAGCAGTTCTTC
TRBJ2-1,-,-,TRBV28,CASSLITDSYNEQFF,TGTGCCAGCAGTTTAATTACAGACTCCTACAATGAGCAGTTCTTC
TRBJ1-5,-,many,TRBV20-1,CSARAGQGFLGQPQHF,TGCAGTGCTCGAGCGGGCCAGGGTTTTCTCGGTCAGCCCCAGCATTTT
TRBJ2-7,-,many,TRBV6-2/TRBV6-3,CASSYLTGRILEQYF,TGTGCCAGCAGTTACTTGACAGGTCGGATTTTGGAGCAGTACTTC
TRBJ1-5,TRBD1,many,TRBV20-1,CSARDQIGDSPNQPQHF,TGCAGTGCTAGAGATCAGATAGGGGACAGCCCCAATCAGCCCCAGCATTTT
TRBJ1-1,-,many,TRBV5-1,CASSLRSPTEAFF,TGCGCCAGCAGCTTGAGAAGTCCCACTGAAGCTTTCTTT
TRBJ1-3,-,many,TRBV4-3,CASSQEIGNTIYF,TGCGCCAGCAGCCAGGAGATCGGAAACACCATATATTTT
TRBJ2-7,-,many,TRBV20-1,CSAAVGLVDYEQYF,TGCAGTGCTGCTGTGGGACTGGTGGACTACGAGCAGTACTTC
TRBJ2-3,TRBD1,many,TRBV4-3,CASSQETTGIRDTQYF,TGCGCCAGCAGCCAAGAGACGACAGGGATTAGAGATACGCAGTATTTT
TRBJ2-1,TRBD2,few,TRBV29-1,CSVEGTSGSTYNEQFF,TGCAGCGTTGAGGGCACTAGCGGGAGCACCTACAATGAGCAGTTCTTC
TRBJ2-1,-,-,TRBV20-1,CSARLDPNNEQFF,TGCAGTGCTAGACTGGACCCAAACAATGAGCAGTTCTTC
TRBJ1-1,-,many,TRBV10-3,CAISESGAFAFF,TGTGCCATCAGTGAGTCCGGAGCTTTTGCTTTCTTT
TRBJ2-7,-,-,TRBV6-1,CASNQGAPVLYEQYF,TGTGCCAGCAATCAAGGGGCGCCCGTTCTCTACGAGCAGTACTTC
TRBJ2-7,-,many,TRBV9,CASSPRPDEQYF,TGTGCCAGCAGCCCCCGCCCGGACGAGCAGTACTTC
TRBJ1-5,-,many,TRBV4-1,CASSQEYSNQPQHF,TGCGCCAGCAGCCAAGAGTACAGCAATCAGCCCCAGCATTTT
TRBJ2-3,TRBD1,many,TRBV9,CASSETDRSSTDTQYF,TGTGCCAGCAGCGAAACGGACAGGTCTAGCACAGATACGCAGTATTTT
TRBJ1-6,TRBD1,-,TRBV7-6,CASSLTGTGGISTPLHF,TGTGCCAGCAGCTTAACCGGGACAGGGGGTATTTCAACACCCCTCCACTTT
TRBJ2-1,TRBD2,many,TRBV7-9,CASSAPAGVSYNEQFF,TGTGCCAGCAGCGCGCCGGCGGGGGTTTCCTACAATGAGCAGTTCTTC
TRBJ1-6,TRBD1,many,TRBV28,CASSLFQGGYSPLHF,TGTGCCAGCAGTTTATTTCAGGGGGGGTATTCACCCCTCCACTTT
TRBJ2-7,TRBD1,many,TRBV5-1,CASNFGQGRYEQYF,TGCGCCAGTAATTTTGGACAGGGTCGATACGAGCAGTACTTC
TRBJ1-2,TRBD1,many,TRBV12-3/TRBV12-4,CASRLGTGGEGYTF,TGTGCCAGCAGACTCGGGACAGGCGGCGAAGGCTACACCTTC
TRBJ2-1,TRBD2,many,TRBV7-2,CASSSLSGGAFNEQFF,TGTGCCAGCAGCTCGCTTAGCGGGGGGGCGTTCAATGAGCAGTTCTTC
TRBJ2-2,-,-,TRBV11-2,CASSLVGLHIEDTGELFF,TGTGCCAGCAGCTTAGTCGGGCTCCACATCGAGGACACCGGGGAGCTGTTTTTT
TRBJ2-2,TRBD2,many,TRBV3-1,CASSPPGVAGDDHTGELFF,TGTGCCAGCAGCCCGCCGGGAGTAGCGGGAGACGATCACACCGGGGAGCTGTTTTTT
TRBJ2-7,-,many,TRBV10-3,CATHPGEGYEQYF,TGTGCCACTCACCCAGGGGAGGGCTACGAGCAGTACTTC
TRBJ1-1,-,many,TRBV12-3/TRBV12-4,CASLGTERVAFF,TGTGCCAGCCTTGGGACCGAGAGGGTGGCTTTCTTT
TRBJ2-7,TRBD1,few,TRBV27,CASSIGTEGDLRQYF,TGTGCCAGCAGTATCGGGACAGAGGGGGACCTAAGGCAGTACTTC
TRBJ2-7,-,many,TRBV29-1,CSVRGPNYEQYF,TGCAGCGTCAGGGGACCGAACTACGAGCAGTACTTC
TRBJ2-1,TRBD2,few,TRBV5-5,CAWGDGRARGNEQFF,TGTGCCTGGGGGGACGGGAGGGCCCGGGGAAATGAGCAGTTCTTC
TRBJ2-7,-,few,TRBV28,CASSPRVSKGHEQYF,TGTGCCAGCAGCCCCCGGGTCTCAAAGGGCCACGAGCAGTACTTC
TRBJ1-2,-,many,TRBV6-5,CASTDSGGYTF,TGTGCCAGCACTGATTCTGGGGGCTACACCTTC
TRBJ2-5,-,many,TRBV7-2,CASSLAGGNQETQYF,TGTGCCAGCAGCTTAGCGGGAGGAAACCAAGAGACCCAGTACTTC
TRBJ2-3,-,many,TRBV10-3,CAISESGSQRGSQYF,TGTGCCATCAGTGAATCCGGTTCCCAGAGAGGATCGCAGTATTTT
TRBJ1-5,-,-,TRBV4-2,CASSQEGGARNQPQHF,TGTGCCAGCAGCCAAGAGGGTGGGGCGCGCAATCAGCCCCAGCATTTT
TRBJ1-6,-,-,TRBV6-1,CASSDNGLGRNLHF,TGTGCCAGCAGCGATAATGGACTGGGGAGAAACCTCCACTTT
TRBJ2-7,-,few,TRBV11-3,CASSLSSLPVEQYF,TGTGCCAGCAGCTTATCCAGTCTGCCCGTCGAGCAGTACTTC
TRBJ1-2,TRBD1,many,TRBV27,CASSPLGQNYGYTF,TGTGCCAGCAGTCCGTTGGGACAGAACTATGGCTACACCTTC
TRBJ2-1,-,-,TRBV6-1,CASSTSTGMNEQFF,TGTGCCAGCAGTACGTCAACGGGGATGAATGAGCAGTTCTTC
TRBJ2-7,-,many,TRBV24-1,CATSGGSEQYF,TGTGCCACCAGTGGGGGGAGCGAGCAGTACTTC
TRBJ2-3,TRBD1,many,TRBV15,CATRDRGRSTDTQYF,TGTGCCACCAGAGACAGGGGGCGCAGCACAGATACGCAGTATTTT
TRBJ1-2,-,many,TRBV20-1,CSARGTMFGYTF,TGCAGTGCTAGAGGGACAATGTTTGGCTACACCTTC
TRBJ2-2,-,many,TRBV30,CAWSLSTMDTGELFF,TGTGCCTGGAGCCTCTCAACGATGGACACCGGGGAGCTGTTTTTT
TRBJ2-1,TRBD2,few,TRBV10-3,CAISESTSGGYYNEQFF,TGTGCCATCAGTGAGTCAACTAGCGGGGGGTATTACAATGAGCAGTTCTTC
TRBJ2-1,-,-,TRBV4-3,CASNEGGPYNEQFF,TGCGCCAGCAACGAGGGAGGACCCTACAATGAGCAGTTCTTC
TRBJ2-5,-,many,TRBV5-6,CASSTTTGHLGETQYF,TGTGCCAGCAGCACAACCACGGGACACCTCGGGGAGACCCAGTACTTC
TRBJ2-1,TRBD2,-,TRBV5-6,CASSSGSFCNEQFF,TGTGCCAGCAGCAGCGGGAGCTTCTGCAATGAGCAGTTCTTC
TRBJ2-1,-,many,TRBV29-1,CSVRGGAEVFYNEQFF,TGCAGCGTACGGGGCGGGGCGGAAGTTTTCTACAATGAGCAGTTCTTC
TRBJ2-3,-,many,TRBV5-1,CASSSTRFTDTQYF,TGCGCCAGCAGCTCGACACGGTTCACAGATACGCAGTATTTT
TRBJ2-1,TRBD2,many,TRBV24-1,CATSDLGTSGYNEQFF,TGTGCCACCAGTGATTTGGGGACTAGCGGGTACAATGAGCAGTTCTTC
TRBJ2-1,-,many,TRBV10-3,CAIRDGPPRMNEQFF,TGTGCCATCAGGGATGGACCCCCGCGAATGAATGAGCAGTTCTTC
TRBJ2-7,-,many,TRBV11-2,CASSSLELYEQYF,TGTGCCAGCAGCTCACTTGAACTCTACGAGCAGTACTTC
TRBJ2-2,TRBD2,many,TRBV20-1,CSASHLAGDTGELFF,TGCAGTGCCAGCCACCTAGCGGGAGACACCGGGGAGCTGTTTTTT
TRBJ2-3,TRBD2,many,TRBV3-1,CASSGTSGEINTDTQYF,TGTGCCAGCAGCGGGACTAGCGGGGAAATTAACACAGATACGCAGTATTTT
TRBJ2-2,TRBD1,many,TRBV12-3/TRBV12-4,CASSFQPQGTGELFF,TGTGCCAGCAGTTTTCAACCACAGGGGACCGGGGAGCTGTTTTTT
TRBJ2-7,-,many,TRBV14,CASSQGEPSYEQYF,TGTGCCAGCAGCCAAGGGGAACCCTCCTACGAGCAGTACTTC